This TCR beta chain is drawn from a study of a mutant IDH1 vaccine in newly diagnosed glioma. About the research overall: Patients were started on vaccination 4-6 weeks after radiotherapy alone, or with temozolomide cycles. Earlier therapy was either radiotherapy, temozolomide, or both, and most got both. Study conclusions and caveats: Immune responses arising from the vaccine appeared in more than 90% of patients.

Time point in this sample: week 35, safety follow-up. Vaccine doses each comprised 300 ug of mutant IDH1 20-mer peptide, with topical imiquimod. Donor diagnoses consisted of new WHO grade 3 or 4 IDH1-mutant, ATRX-lost astrocytomas. This CDR3 is built from 13 residues. The V and J ends lost 4 bases and 5 bases, in that order; junction bases with no gene match: 4. Germline V gene lookup returns CDR1 PRHDT and CDR2 FYEKMQ (reference sequence). As regards this clone: Its antigen is not known.

Libraries were prepared by immunoSEQ multiplex PCR; TCRdb keeps only in-frame clonotypes and omits some of them. Of roughly 50,000 clones in the sample, approximately 80% were seen once. The receptor was isolated from a middle-aged man with glioma. The sequencing used PBMCs, collected from a glioma patient whose treatment included an IDH1 peptide vaccine. The V and J genes are TRBV13 and TRBJ1-2, with TRBD1 matching 7 bases. As DNA, the CDR3 is TGTGCCAGCAGCTCCCCAGGGGGTTATGGCTACACCTTC. This codes for CASSSPGGYGYTF. Full variable domain (remainder filled in from reference TRBV13 and TRBJ1-2): AAGVIQSPRHLIKEKRETATLKCYPIPRHDTVYWYQQGPGQDPQFLISFYEKMQSDKGSIPDRFSAQQFSDYHSELNMSSLELGDSALYFCASSSPGGYGYTFGSGTRLTVV.